The 12 T cell receptor beta chains reported below all come from one sample, sequenced in a study of cytomegalovirus exposure and HLA in healthy donors (TCRdb year 2017). Library preparation used the immunoSEQ multiplex PCR assay. For the multiplex PCR, a mixture combining 60 forward primers for TCR Vbeta segments and 13 reverse primers for TCR Jbeta segments was used. TCRdb provides this immuneACCESS table in a form limited to in-frame rearrangements. Some clones are lacking; in checked studies, under half of them reflect an unresolved V gene, and why the rest are absent is not known. The sample table holds fewer than 90,000 clones, of which approximately 76% were seen once. The ten largest clones capture 9.5% to 13% of the sample. Sequencing was done on a sample of PBMCs. The receptors here all came from a man in his thirties or forties in good health and CMV-seropositive.

The chain recombines TRBV7-9 with TRBJ1-2; 7 bases match TRBD1. The germline V gene encodes CDR1 SEHNR and CDR2 FQNEAQ (reference sequence). The V and J ends lost 0 bases and 4 bases, in that order; junction bases with no gene match: 5. The CDR3 runs to 15 residues. The CDR3 sequence: CASSLAPGQIYGYTF. The CDR3 nucleotides are TGTGCCAGCAGCTTAGCACCGGGACAGATCTATGGCTACACCTTC.

The chain links TRBV29-1 to TRBJ2-1; maybe TRBD1 (9 bases). There are 14 residues in the CDR3. CDR1 is SQVTM, CDR2 ANQGSEA, per germline. The V end was cut by 7 bases, the J end by 5 bases, with 18 bases between. The CDR3 protein is CSDIAGQGNNEQFF. The CDR3, as DNA: TGCAGCGATATAGCGGGACAGGGCAACAATGAGCAGTTCTTC.

The J gene is TRBJ2-5, the V gene TRBV28; TRBD1 matches at 9 bases. The CDR3 covers 14 residues. The V segment lost 4 bases and the J segment 4 bases; nucleotides outside the gene matches: 4. CDR1 is MDHEN and CDR2 is SYDVKM in the germline V gene. The DNA of the CDR3 is TGTGCCAGCAGTTCTCGACAGGGGGGAGAGACCCAGTACTTC. Translating it yields CASSSRQGGETQYF.

The chain couples TRBV11-2 to TRBJ2-2; 10 nucleotides match TRBD2. The germline gives CDR1 SGHAT, CDR2 FQNNGV. V gave up 3 bases and J gave up 3 bases; unmatched junction bases: 4. The CDR3 spans 16 residues. CDR3 residues: CASSFPSGGYTGELFF. CDR3 in DNA: TGTGCCAGCAGCTTCCCTAGCGGGGGATACACCGGGGAGCTGTTTTTT. Complete variable domain (other parts from reference TRBV11-2 and TRBJ2-2): EAGVAQSPRYKIIEKRQSVAFWCNPISGHATLYWYQQILGQGPKLLIQFQNNGVVDDSQLPKDRFSAERLKGVDSTLKIQPAKLEDSAVYLCASSFPSGGYTGELFFGEGSRLTVL.

This clone showed up just a few times. The DNA for the CDR3 is TGTGCCAGCCGTTGGCCAGGGTTAGCCTACGAGCAGTACTTC. Its protein is CASRWPGLAYEQYF. V usage is TRBV6-1 and J usage is TRBJ2-7, with TRBD1 as a possible D gene (5 bases). The germline CDR1 and CDR2 sequences are MNHNS and SASEGT. The CDR3 consists of 14 residues. V lost 8 bases and J lost 2, with 16 bases in between.

The chain joins TRBV6-5 to TRBJ2-3, with 11 bases lining up with TRBD2. In germline, CDR1 is MNHEY, CDR2 SVGAGI. The CDR3 extends over 14 amino acids. Losses at the gene ends were 8 bases for V and 5 bases for J; bases not matched to a gene: 6. CDR3 DNA: TGTGCCAGCCGATACGGACTAGCGGGAGATACGCAGTATTTT. Protein: CASRYGLAGDTQYF.

The rearrangement links TRBV6-5 to TRBJ1-6; TRBD1 aligns across 10 bases. CDR1 MNHEY and CDR2 SVGAGI come from the germline V gene. The length of the CDR3 is 16 residues. The junction had 10 bases not matched to a gene; V was cut back by 0 bases and J by 14 bases. CDR3 region: CASSYSRDRGAEALHF. The CDR3, as DNA: TGTGCCAGCAGTTACTCGAGGGACAGGGGTGCGGAAGCCCTCCACTTT.

The gene calls are TRBV9 and TRBJ1-1; D may be TRBD1 (5 bases). Trimming left V 0 bases short and J 0 bases short, with 9 bases between. Germline CDR1 reads SGDLS; CDR2 reads YYNGEE. The CDR3 loop spans 15 amino acids. The CDR3 DNA reads as TGTGCCAGCAGCGTAGGGGGCTTTTTGAACACTGAAGCTTTCTTT. It encodes CASSVGGFLNTEAFF.

This rearrangement joins TRBV15 to TRBJ1-5; TRBD1 aligns across 7 bases. This CDR3 contains 19 residues. Germline CDR1 LNHNV, CDR2 YYDKDF (reference sequence). J gave up 3 bases and V 3 bases, and 17 bases lay outside the gene matches. CDR3: CATSSNREGRGWNNQPQHF. The CDR3 nucleotides are TGTGCCACCAGCAGCAACCGTGAGGGCAGGGGGTGGAACAATCAGCCCCAGCATTTT.

This clone has just a few counts. The V call is TRBV6-5, the J call TRBJ2-2; no reliable D call. This CDR3 is built from 15 residues. Germline CDR1 MNHEY, CDR2 SVGAGI. V gave up 0 bases and J gave up 1 base, with 6 bases separating them. The CDR3 reads CASSYSPENTGELFF. The CDR3, as DNA: TGTGCCAGCAGTTACTCGCCAGAGAACACCGGGGAGCTGTTTTTT.

This clone was observed a few times. CDR3 loop: CASSLQGREQFF. DNA for the CDR3: TGTGCCAGCTCACTACAGGGCAGGGAGCAGTTCTTC. V gene TRBV18 combines with J gene TRBJ2-1; weak D call: TRBD1 (6 bases). CDR1 is KGHSH and CDR2 is LQKENI in the germline V gene. V was cut by 4 bases and J by 10 bases, with 11 bases left in between. The length of the CDR3 is 12 residues.

This chain joins TRBV6-6 and TRBJ1-2; 9 bases align to TRBD1. In germline, CDR1 is MNHNY, CDR2 SVGAGI (reference sequence). This CDR3 has 14 residues. V lost 4 bases and J lost 6; bases outside the gene matches: 6. CDR3 in DNA: TGTGCCAGCAGTTTGATACAGGGGGCTGATGGCTACACCTTC. Protein product: CASSLIQGADGYTF.